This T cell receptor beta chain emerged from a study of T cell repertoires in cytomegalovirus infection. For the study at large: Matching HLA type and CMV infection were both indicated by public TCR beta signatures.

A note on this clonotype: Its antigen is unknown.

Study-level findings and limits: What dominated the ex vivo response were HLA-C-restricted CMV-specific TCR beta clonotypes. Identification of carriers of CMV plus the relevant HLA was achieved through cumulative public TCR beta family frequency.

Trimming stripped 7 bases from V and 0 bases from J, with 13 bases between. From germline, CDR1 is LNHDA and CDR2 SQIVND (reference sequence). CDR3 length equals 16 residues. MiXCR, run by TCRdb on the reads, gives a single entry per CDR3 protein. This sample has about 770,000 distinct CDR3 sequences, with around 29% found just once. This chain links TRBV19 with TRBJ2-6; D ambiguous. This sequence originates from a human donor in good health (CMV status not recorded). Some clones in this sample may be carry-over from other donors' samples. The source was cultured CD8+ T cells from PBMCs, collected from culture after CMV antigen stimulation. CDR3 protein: CASKLGRGSGANVLTF. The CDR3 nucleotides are TGTGCCAGTAAGTTGGGCCGCGGCTCTGGGGCCAACGTCCTGACTTTC.